The 27 T cell receptor beta chains reported below all come from one sample, sequenced in a study of T cell changes during pregnancy in multiple sclerosis. Generated by immunoSEQ multiplex PCR, the TCRdb table keeps only in-frame clones and is missing some. The sample has 25,000 to 40,000 clones; about 87% are singletons. Sequences were derived from CD8+ T cells from peripheral blood mononuclear cells, sampled before pregnancy. The receptors originated from a female donor with multiple sclerosis, enrolled in a pregnancy study.

This clone was seen just once. V usage is TRBV7-6 and J usage is TRBJ1-5; 7 nucleotides agree with TRBD1. The CDR3 is 15 amino acids. With 5 bases clipped from V and 3 bases from J, the junction kept 7 bases outside the gene matches. Germline CDR1 reads SGHVS; CDR2 reads FNYEAQ. The CDR3 nucleotides are TGTGCCAGCAGCCCAGGGACAGAAAACAATCAGCCCCAGCATTTT. It encodes CASSPGTENNQPQHF.

The chain recombines TRBV21-1 with TRBJ2-5; TRBD2, the table's D call, lacks a check against the DNA. TRBV21-1 is listed as a pseudogene. This CDR3 has 12 residues. Written as DNA, the CDR3 is TGTGCCAACACGGGAGGGCGAGAGACCCAGTACTTC. Translated, it gives CANTGGRETQYF.

J is TRBJ2-2 and V is TRBV5-1, with 12 bases fitting TRBD1. CDR3 size: 16 residues. In germline, CDR1 is SGHRS, CDR2 YFSETQ. Trimming at V came to 4 bases and at J to 5 bases, leaving 6 bases not matched to a gene. The CDR3 DNA is TGCGCCAGCAGCGGGACAGGGGGCTTTCGGACCGGGGAGCTGTTTTTT. This translates into CASSGTGGFRTGELFF.

The chain carries TRBV10-3 and TRBJ2-2, with D possibly matching TRBD2 (6 bases). CDR1 is ENHRY and CDR2 is SYGVKD in the germline V gene. V gave up 8 bases and J gave up 1 base, with 14 bases separating them. This CDR3 has 15 amino acids. The CDR3 DNA sequence: TGTGCCATCCGATGGGGGGAAGGGAACACCGGGGAGCTGTTTTTT. This translates into CAIRWGEGNTGELFF.

The chain has TRBV28 and TRBJ2-5, with 8 bases matching TRBD2. The junction had 12 bases not matched to a gene; V was cut back by 5 bases and J by 4 bases. In germline, CDR1 is MDHEN, CDR2 SYDVKM. This CDR3 is 16 amino acids long. The CDR3 DNA reads as TGTGCCAGCAGTCCTAGCGTAGCGGGAAGGGGAGAGACCCAGTACTTC. Protein sequence: CASSPSVAGRGETQYF.

The chain recombines TRBV6-4 with TRBJ2-3, with TRBD2 identical over 13 bases. Germline lookup yields CDR1 MRHNA and CDR2 SNTAGT. V was clipped by 3 bases and J by 4 bases; unmatched bases: 1. The CDR3 loop spans 15 amino acids. CDR3 in DNA: TGTGCCAGCAGTGAAACTAGCGGGGGGGCAGATACGCAGTATTTT. Translated: CASSETSGGADTQYF.

The chain is built from TRBV19 and TRBJ1-2, with unresolved D. The length of the CDR3 is 13 residues. Germline assignment: CDR1 LNHDA and CDR2 SQIVND (reference sequence). Trimming shortened V by 3 bases and J by 6 bases, and 11 bases separated the two germline ends. CDR3 sequence reads: CASSMTPGDGYTF. CDR3 nucleotides: TGTGCCAGTAGTATGACTCCCGGAGATGGCTACACCTTC.

This clone appeared a single time. This chain uses TRBV19 with TRBJ2-7, with TRBD1 matching 8 bases. V shed 4 bases and J 2 bases; nucleotides not matched to a gene: 4. Germline V gene lookup returns CDR1 LNHDA and CDR2 SQIVND (reference sequence). The length of the CDR3 is 14 residues. CDR3: CASSTWTGTYEQYF. The CDR3 coding sequence is TGTGCCAGTAGTACTTGGACAGGGACCTACGAGCAGTACTTC.

The V and J genes are TRBV28 and TRBJ2-3; D gene unclear. CDR1 and CDR2 from the germline V gene are MDHEN and SYDVKM. With 4 bases removed from V and 0 bases from J, the gap between germline ends came to 14 bases. The CDR3 is 16 residues long. CDR3 residues: CASSWSPLTSTDTQYF. CDR3 nucleotides: TGTGCCAGCAGTTGGTCCCCCCTGACTAGCACAGATACGCAGTATTTT.

This chain joins TRBV19 and TRBJ1-1, with D possibly matching TRBD1 (6 bases). The length of the CDR3 is 13 residues. Germline V gene data show CDR1 as LNHDA and CDR2 as SQIVND (reference sequence). Trimming took off 4 bases at V and 7 bases at J, with 13 bases between the two ends. Here the CDR3 reads CASSRFGGGEAFF. In DNA form, the CDR3 reads TGTGCCAGTAGTAGGTTTGGGGGCGGTGAAGCTTTCTTT.

The rearrangement uses TRBV7-9 and TRBJ1-2; 8 bases align to TRBD1. The trim removed 0 bases at V and 6 bases at J, leaving 6 bases unmatched. The CDR3 has 15 amino acids. The germline V gene has CDR1 SEHNR and CDR2 FQNEAQ (reference sequence). Written as DNA, the CDR3 is TGTGCCAGCAGCTTAGCCCCGACAGGGGCAGATGGCTACACCTTC. It encodes CASSLAPTGADGYTF.

The chain employs TRBV29-1 and TRBJ1-2; D might be TRBD1 (6 bases). V was pared by 1 base and J by 8 bases, with 11 bases between. CDR1 and CDR2 from the germline V gene are SQVTM and ANQGSEA. This CDR3 region has 12 residues. The CDR3 bases are TGCAGCGTTGAAGGGACAGTGGGGGGCTACACCTTC. It translates to CSVEGTVGGYTF.

This clone was seen a few times. This chain uses TRBV10-3 with TRBJ1-2, with a tentative D call TRBD1 (6 bases). The V gene lost 5 bases and the J gene lost 6 bases, with 13 bases spanning the gap. The CDR3 is 13 amino acids. The V gene's germline CDR1 is ENHRY and CDR2 SYGVKD. The CDR3 region is CAISRGTSDGYTF. DNA of the CDR3: TGTGCCATCAGTAGAGGGACAAGTGATGGCTACACCTTC.

Concerning this clone itself: This sample includes further DNA sequences coding for the same CDR3. The chain recombines TRBV6-5 with TRBJ1-2, with 8 nucleotides matching TRBD1. Germline loops: CDR1 MNHEY, CDR2 SVGAGI. With 2 bases clipped from V and 3 bases from J, the junction kept 2 bases outside the gene matches. The CDR3 is made up of 14 amino acids. The CDR3 nucleotides read TGTGCCAGCAGTTACGGACAGGGAGACTATGGCTACACCTTC. The encoded protein is CASSYGQGDYGYTF.

This clone was found once. J is TRBJ2-3 and V is TRBV15, with 9 bases aligning to TRBD2. The CDR3 totals 15 residues. V trimming: 2 bases; J trimming: 2 bases; junction bases outside the gene matches: 2. Germline V gene lookup returns CDR1 LNHNV and CDR2 YYDKDF (reference sequence). This CDR3 is CATSRLAGPTDTQYF. The CDR3 nucleotides are TGTGCCACCAGCAGACTAGCGGGACCCACAGATACGCAGTATTTT.

The chain employs TRBV5-5 and TRBJ1-1; possible D gene TRBD1, 6 bases. Germline CDR1 is SGHKS and CDR2 is YYEKEE (reference sequence). The V end lost 4 bases, the J end lost 6 bases, and 16 bases lay between the germline ends. This CDR3 contains 14 residues. DNA for the CDR3: TGTGCCAGCAGCCCCACAGGGATAAGGGCTGAAGCTTTCTTT. Encoded protein: CASSPTGIRAEAFF.

The chain carries TRBV11-3 and TRBJ2-1; 9 nucleotides line up with TRBD2. Germline CDR1 SGHNT, CDR2 YENEEA. Unmatched junction bases numbered 7, after V lost 5 bases and J lost 5 bases. The CDR3 length is 15 residues. The CDR3 nucleotides read TGTGCCAGCAGCCACCTAGCGGGGAACAACAATGAGCAGTTCTTC. It codes for CASSHLAGNNNEQFF.

The J gene is TRBJ1-1, the V gene TRBV27; the D gene is possibly TRBD1 (6 bases). CDR3 length: 14 residues. Germline V lookup: CDR1 MNHEY, CDR2 SMNVEV (reference sequence). With 7 bases removed from V and 0 bases from J, the gap between germline ends came to 12 bases. The CDR3 protein is CASTPRGVNTEAFF. DNA of the CDR3: TGTGCCAGCACCCCCAGGGGTGTGAACACTGAAGCTTTCTTT.

The V gene is TRBV7-2, the J gene TRBJ2-6; D perhaps matches TRBD1 (6 bases). Per germline, CDR1 SGHTA and CDR2 FQGNSA. Between the trimmed V and J ends, which lost 1 base and 4 bases, there was a span of 17 bases. The CDR3 length is 18 residues. The CDR3 DNA is TGTGCCAGCAGCTTAGTGCTACCAGGGGTAGAAGGGGCCAACGTCCTGACTTTC. Translated: CASSLVLPGVEGANVLTF.

V gene TRBV5-1 combines with J gene TRBJ1-6; 7 bases are a match to TRBD1. CDR1 is SGHRS, CDR2 YFSETQ, per germline. Trimming took 2 bases from V and 7 from J; bases not matched to a gene: 9. The CDR3 runs to 16 residues. The CDR3 sequence is CASSFYTGVANSPLHF. CDR3 sequence (DNA): TGCGCCAGCAGCTTTTATACAGGGGTGGCCAATTCACCCCTCCACTTT.

This clone has just one count. This sequence joins TRBV11-2 and TRBJ1-1; TRBD1 aligns across 8 bases. Germline CDR1 SGHAT, CDR2 FQNNGV. J lost 1 base, V lost 0 bases, and 10 bases had no gene match. The CDR3 spans 18 residues. Here the CDR3 DNA reads TGTGCCAGCAGCTTAGAATTCCCCGGGACAGGTTGGAACACTGAAGCTTTCTTT. This codes for CASSLEFPGTGWNTEAFF.

The chain has TRBV5-1 and TRBJ2-7, with a weak D call TRBD1 (6 bases). The CDR3 runs 14 residues. Deletions cut 0 bases from V and 7 bases from J, with 14 bases between. Germline-derived CDR1 and CDR2 are SGHRS and YFSETQ. Here the CDR3 reads CASSLGSGAGEQYF. The CDR3 DNA sequence: TGCGCCAGCAGCTTGGGTTCAGGGGCTGGGGAGCAGTACTTC.

The genes are TRBV27 and TRBJ2-7; possibly TRBD1 for D (5 bases). V lost 4 bases to trimming and J lost 2 bases, with 9 bases between them. This CDR3 spans 13 amino acids. CDR1 MNHEY and CDR2 SMNVEV come from the germline V gene (reference sequence). The CDR3 DNA reads TGTGCCAGCAGTTACGCAGGGACCTACGAGCAGTACTTC. It codes for CASSYAGTYEQYF.

This sequence joins TRBV11-3 and TRBJ1-1, with D unresolved. CDR1 is SGHNT, CDR2 YENEEA, per germline. CDR3 size: 13 residues. Trimming removed 3 bases at V and 6 bases at J, with 11 bases between. The CDR3 DNA is TGTGCCAGCAGCTTGGAGGGAATGTCTGAAGCTTTCTTT. It is translated as CASSLEGMSEAFF.

The chain links TRBV6-4 to TRBJ2-1; 7 bases are a match to TRBD1. Germline V gene sequence: CDR1 MRHNA, CDR2 SNTAGT. The CDR3 spans 13 residues. J was trimmed by 4 bases and V by 8 bases; bases with no gene match: 5. The DNA of the CDR3 is TGTGCCAGCGAACAGGGGCCGTACAATGAGCAGTTCTTC. Translating it yields CASEQGPYNEQFF.

This rearrangement joins TRBV5-4 to TRBJ2-2, with D perhaps matching TRBD1 (5 bases). The V and J ends lost 0 bases and 8 bases respectively, with 5 bases between them. The CDR3 contains 12 residues. Germline values: CDR1 SGHNT, CDR2 YYREEE (reference sequence). CDR3 nucleotides: TGTGCCAGCAGCTTGGACAGGGGGGAGCTGTTTTTT. It translates to CASSLDRGELFF.

The genes are TRBV5-4 and TRBJ2-1; TRBD2 matches 13 bases. The CDR3 runs 19 residues. Losses at the gene ends were 7 bases for V and 3 bases for J; bases not matched to a gene: 16. The germline V gene has CDR1 SGHNT and CDR2 YYREEE (reference sequence). In DNA form, the CDR3 reads TGTGCCAGCGGGTTATTGGGACTAGCGGGGCCTGAAGACTACAATGAGCAGTTCTTC. Translation gives CASGLLGLAGPEDYNEQFF.